The TCR beta chain described here comes from a study of cytomegalovirus exposure and HLA in healthy donors. Study-wide points: There were a few CMV-associated chains whose specificity for CMV antigens was confirmed in vitro. DRB1 showed the most TCR associations and HLA-C the fewest in a later analysis, as rates varied by HLA locus. TCR beta sequences reportedly predicted most subjects' HLA-A and HLA-B alleles accurately.

V lost 6 bases, J lost 4 bases, and 19 bases lay in between. This CDR3 comprises 15 residues. Germline lookup yields CDR1 LGHNA and CDR2 YNFKEQ. In the PCR, 60 Vbeta and 13 Jbeta primers were used. Only in-frame clones appear in the TCRdb table, and some are missing; sequencing was by immunoSEQ multiplex PCR. The profile shows 76,000 or so clones, 70% to 80% of them singletons. Worth noting for this clone: Its antigen is undetermined.

The TCR was taken from a man aged 25-45 years in good health and CMV-seronegative. The chain recombines TRBV4-2 with TRBJ2-7; D might be TRBD1 (7 bases). Sequencing input: PBMCs. The CDR3 bases are TGTGCCAGCAGTTACACGGACAGGAGGGCATACGAGCAGTACTTC. Amino acid sequence: CASSYTDRRAYEQYF.